This T cell receptor beta chain appears in the sequencing data of a study of shared clonotypes between healthy human individuals. At the level of the study: Every donor yielded three CD4 naive, three CD4 memory, two CD8 naive and one CD8 memory plate. Study conclusions and caveats: Relative to clonotypes present in all four donors, those not shared had lower generation probabilities.

Original processing notes: For the immunoSEQ data, sequences were junction-only without quality scores, so filtering differed. Libraries were prepared by immunoSEQ multiplex PCR; TCRdb keeps only in-frame clonotypes and omits some of them. From that table come the V and J calls and clone size; the DNA was used to work out D and trimming. The top ten hold more than 0.1% of the sample, which has about 2 million clones, around 95% seen once. CDR1 and CDR2 (germline): MNHNY, SVGAGI (reference sequence). The V end lost 6 bases, the J end lost 0 bases, and 11 bases lay between the germline ends. The CDR3 covers 14 residues. Turning to this clone: Its antigen is undetermined.

Researchers partitioned CD4+ cells into CD45RA+ naive and CD45RA-negative memory subsets. The sequenced sample consisted of naive CD4+ T cells sorted from blood. Subset in this sample: CD45RA+ positively selected. The chain combines TRBV6-6 with TRBJ1-1; D is uncertain. This TCR came from a man aged 18 to 30 in good health. This chain's CDR3 is CASSGTALNTEAFF. As DNA, the CDR3 is TGTGCCAGCAGCGGAACAGCGTTGAACACTGAAGCTTTCTTT.